The 10 T cell receptor beta chains presented below share a single source sample, sequenced in a study of vaccination and CD4 T cells after COVID-19. Scientists ran DNA taken from cultured CD4+ T cells through the Oncomine TCR Beta short-read assay for sequencing. In TCRdb, the PCR reads were re-called with MiXCR into one record per CDR3 protein. The table records roughly 11,000 distinct CDR3 sequences, around three quarters of them present only once. These receptors have no known antigen. Treatment noted: approximately nine-day PBMC culture with coronavirus spike peptide pools or control peptides (ViraFEST assay). Sequences were obtained from CD4+ T cells from blood, cultured in vitro. All receptors come from a human donor who had recovered from COVID-19.

Details on this clonotype: At one of its ends the junction is not consistent with the germline gene, which may arise from a read error. The chain links TRBV20-1 to TRBJ1-1; possibly TRBD1 for D (5 bases). CDR3 size: 12 residues. Germline values: CDR1 DFQATT, CDR2 SNEGSKA (reference sequence). CDR3 in amino acids: CSARLGDPEAFF. The CDR3 coding sequence is TGCAGTGCTAGGTTAGGGGACCCTGAGGCTTTCTTT.

Concerning this clonotype itself: At one boundary the junction diverges from the germline segment, which might be a read error. The rearrangement joins TRBV11-2 to TRBJ1-2; 9 nucleotides agree with TRBD1. This CDR3 spans 13 amino acids. Germline V lookup: CDR1 SGHAT, CDR2 FQNNGV. CDR3 sequence (DNA): TGTGCCAGCAGCGTGGACAGGGGCTATGGCTACATCTTC. Protein product: CASSVDRGYGYIF.

This chain connects TRBV7-8 to TRBJ1-2, with 10 bases that match TRBD1. This CDR3 is built from 15 residues. With V trimmed by 5 bases and J by 1 base, 4 bases remained unmatched. CDR1 is SGHVS and CDR2 is FQNEAQ in the germline V gene. In DNA, the CDR3 is TGTGCCAGCAGCCCATGGGACAGGGGTAACTATGGCTACACCTTC. It specifies CASSPWDRGNYGYTF.

The chain recombines TRBV28 with TRBJ1-6; TRBD1 matches at 7 bases. Germline lookup yields CDR1 MDHEN and CDR2 SYDVKM. V shed 6 bases, J shed 4 bases, and the junction held 6 bases outside the gene matches. This CDR3 comprises 15 residues. The CDR3 spells CASSLQGLYNSPLHF. The CDR3 DNA follows: TGTGCCAGCAGCTTACAGGGGTTATATAATTCACCCCTCCACTTT.

The chain joins TRBV27 to TRBJ1-2; D might be TRBD1 (6 bases). The length of the CDR3 is 15 residues. CDR1 MNHEY and CDR2 SMNVEV come from the germline V gene (reference sequence). V was trimmed by 7 bases and J by 0 bases, leaving 15 bases between them. CDR3 sequence: CASTDRTDSNYGYTF. The DNA for the CDR3 is TGTGCCAGCACCGACCGGACAGACTCTAACTATGGCTACACCTTC.

The chain carries TRBV19 and TRBJ1-2; D is uncertain. V gave up 8 bases and J gave up 3 bases, with 4 bases separating them. The CDR3 sequence is 10 residues long. CDR1 is LNHDA, CDR2 SQIVND, per germline (reference sequence). The CDR3 region is CASSYYGYTF. CDR3 nucleotides: TGTGCCAGTTCCTACTATGGCTACACCTTC.

The V and J genes are TRBV7-6 and TRBJ1-3; D is uncertain. Germline V gives CDR1 SGHVS, CDR2 FNYEAQ. V was pared by 2 bases and J by 4 bases, with 15 bases between. This CDR3 has 16 residues. The CDR3 DNA follows: TGTGCCAGCAGCTTAAAATTGCCAAGGGCAGGAAACACCATATATTTT. Translated, it gives CASSLKLPRAGNTIYF.

This clonotype has more than one count but fewer than ten. This chain links TRBV20-1 with TRBJ1-2; D may be TRBD1 (5 bases). The CDR3 has 12 residues. The V and J ends lost 8 bases and 1 base respectively, with 11 bases between them. Germline values: CDR1 DFQATT, CDR2 SNEGSKA (reference sequence). This CDR3 reads CSTPQDNYGYTF. The CDR3 DNA is TGCAGTACCCCACAGGATAACTATGGCTACACCTTC.

The chain recombines TRBV7-2 with TRBJ1-2; 12 nucleotides align to TRBD1. CDR1 is SGHTA and CDR2 is FQGNSA in the germline V gene. This CDR3 is 16 amino acids long. Trimming cost V 1 base and J 6 bases; bases outside gene matches: 6. Here the CDR3 reads CASSLGGTGGQHGYTF. The CDR3 nucleotides are TGTGCCAGCAGCTTAGGGGGGACAGGGGGCCAGCATGGCTACACCTTC.

The chain has TRBV3-1 and TRBJ1-1, with D maybe TRBD1 (6 bases). With 6 bases removed from V and 4 bases from J, the gap between germline ends came to 6 bases. Looked up from germline, CDR1 is LGHDT and CDR2 is YNNKEL (reference sequence). CDR3 length: 11 residues. CDR3: CASRGGTEAFF. The CDR3 DNA is TGTGCCAGCAGAGGGGGCACTGAAGCTTTCTTT.